The entry that follows covers one TCR beta chain sequence. As yet, its antigen is unknown. This CDR3 contains 15 residues. V dropped 5 bases and J dropped 7; count of bases not matched to a gene: 6. CDR1 is PRHDT, CDR2 FYEKMQ, per germline (reference sequence). The sample originates from a study of regulatory T cells in long-lasting Graves disease. Study findings and constraints: Those with persistent Graves' had less TCR diversity than newly diagnosed patients.

Time point reported: newly diagnosed GD, antithyroid drugs for less than 3 months. RNA isolated from PBMCs was used to make the TCR library. Arm-PCR with iRepertoire HTBI primers amplified the CDR3 regions for these TCR beta libraries. From the multiplex PCR reads, TCRdb called clonotypes with MiXCR, one entry per CDR3 protein. The profile shows 410,000 or so distinct CDR3 sequences, about 16% of them singletons. This sample was also put to use in a study of T cells in Graves' hyperthyroidism and ophthalmopathy.

The source material was peripheral blood mononuclear cells (PBMCs), sampled at new diagnosis, from a patient treated with antithyroid drugs. The receptor comes from a woman aged 30 to 39 with Graves disease. The chain uses TRBV13 and TRBJ2-1, with TRBD1 matching over 12 bases. CDR3 in DNA: TGTGCCAGCAGCGGGGGACAGGGGGCGCGGAATGAGCAGTTCTTC. This gives the protein CASSGGQGARNEQFF.